Presented here are 27 T cell receptor beta chains from one specimen sequenced in a study of T cells in Graves' hyperthyroidism and ophthalmopathy. From RNA transcripts, TCR beta CDR3 regions were amplified. The TCR CDR3 was amplified in a first-round RT-PCR using the HTBI primer set. One entry per CDR3 protein, called by TCRdb with MiXCR from the multiplex PCR reads. The sample shows 400,000 to 550,000 distinct CDR3 sequences, approximately 15% of them seen only once. Material for sequencing was blood. The receptors were gathered from a woman aged 18-29 years with Graves' hyperthyroidism.

This clonotype was seen repeatedly, ten times or more. The rearrangement joins TRBV10-3 to TRBJ2-7, with 8 bases fitting TRBD1. The CDR3 covers 14 residues. From germline, CDR1 is ENHRY and CDR2 SYGVKD. Trimming cost V 6 bases and J 6 bases; bases outside gene matches: 10. The CDR3 spells CAIRGDRSSAEQYF. The CDR3 nucleotides read TGTGCCATCAGGGGGGACAGGAGCTCGGCCGAGCAGTACTTC.

This clonotype was observed many times. The V and J genes are TRBV5-8 and TRBJ2-7; D gene ambiguous. The CDR3 sequence is 14 residues long. The germline V gene encodes CDR1 SGHTS and CDR2 YDEGEE. The V gene lost 2 bases and the J gene lost 0 bases, with 9 bases spanning the gap. CDR3 sequence reads: CASSLSWNSYEQYF. In nucleotides, the CDR3 is TGTGCCAGCAGCTTAAGTTGGAACTCCTACGAGCAGTACTTC.

This clonotype showed up many times. The chain carries TRBV20-1 and TRBJ2-4; D is undetermined. Trimming took off 3 bases at V and 2 bases at J, with 17 bases between the two ends. The CDR3 runs to 16 residues. CDR1 and CDR2 (germline): DFQATT, SNEGSKA (reference sequence). For the CDR3, the DNA is TGCAGTGCTAGGGGCCCGGGCTGGTTAACCAAAAACATTCAGTACTTC. This translates into CSARGPGWLTKNIQYF.

This clonotype was found many times. This chain links TRBV6-1 with TRBJ2-1, with 10 nucleotides matching TRBD2. Germline CDR1 is MNHNS and CDR2 is SASEGT. This CDR3 region has 16 residues. Trimming took 6 bases from V and 4 from J; bases not matched to a gene: 9. In DNA form, the CDR3 reads TGTGCCAGCAGAAGCACCGGACTAGCGGAATACAATGAGCAGTTCTTC. It translates to CASRSTGLAEYNEQFF.

The chain is built from TRBV11-3 and TRBJ2-5; no firm D call. CDR3 size: 15 residues. With 5 bases removed from V and 2 bases from J, the gap between germline ends came to 15 bases. CDR1 and CDR2 from the germline V gene are SGHNT and YENEEA. The CDR3 nucleotides are TGTGCCAGCAGCCAAGATTTGACTTATCAAGAGACCCAGTACTTC. Its protein product is CASSQDLTYQETQYF.

This clonotype was found once. The CDR3 sequence is CASSPPTEGVYGYTF. Here the CDR3 DNA reads TGTGCCAGCTCACCACCGACAGAGGGGGTCTATGGCTACACCTTC. The chain recombines TRBV18 with TRBJ1-2; possible D gene TRBD1, 6 bases. The CDR3 consists of 15 residues. Germline V gives CDR1 KGHSH, CDR2 LQKENI. The V and J ends lost 0 bases and 4 bases respectively, with 12 bases between them.

Ten or more counts support this clonotype. J is TRBJ2-5 and V is TRBV12-3 or TRBV12-4; TRBD1 matches at 9 bases. J gave up 7 bases and V 7 bases, and 10 bases lay outside the gene matches. The CDR3 has 14 residues. CDR3 residues: CASNSDRGGGTQYF. CDR3 nucleotide sequence: TGTGCCAGCAACTCGGACAGGGGTGGAGGGACCCAGTACTTC.

Concerning this clonotype: An end of the junction differs from the germline gene, which may be a read error. The J gene is TRBJ2-1, the V gene TRBV12-3 or TRBV12-4; perhaps TRBD2 as D (7 bases). This CDR3 comprises 13 residues. Here the CDR3 DNA reads TGTGCCAGCAGAGGGGGGAGGGGCAATGAGCGGTTCTTC. Residues: CASRGGRGNERFF.

In DNA form, the CDR3 reads TGCAGTGCTAGGGCTGGACTAGCGGGAGGAGGCGGGTCCTACGAGCAGTACTTC. Protein: CSARAGLAGGGGSYEQYF. The J gene is TRBJ2-7, the V gene TRBV20-1; 14 bases align to TRBD2. V dropped 3 bases and J dropped 1; count of bases not matched to a gene: 11. Germline V gene sequence: CDR1 DFQATT, CDR2 SNEGSKA (reference sequence). The CDR3 contains 18 residues.

This clonotype came up many times. The chain employs TRBV12-3 or TRBV12-4 and TRBJ1-2; D unresolved. The CDR3 has 13 amino acids. The germline V and J ends were trimmed by 3 bases and 4 bases, with 9 bases remaining between them. The CDR3 DNA is TGTGCCAGCAGTTTTGGGCAGCCCTATGGCTACACCTTC. Translating it yields CASSFGQPYGYTF.

Regarding this clonotype: An end of the junction differs from the germline gene, which may be a read error. This rearrangement joins TRBV4-1 to TRBJ2-3; 10 nucleotides agree with TRBD2. Germline CDR1 is MGHRA and CDR2 is YSYEKL. The CDR3 loop spans 13 amino acids. CDR3 nucleotides: TGTGCCAGCAGCGGGACTAGCGATTATACGCAGTATTTT. Translating gives CASSGTSDYTQYF.

The chain joins TRBV6-2 or TRBV6-3 to TRBJ2-1; D is possibly TRBD1 or TRBD2 (5 bases each). Looked up from germline, CDR1 is MNHEY and CDR2 is SVGEGT. The CDR3 runs to 14 residues. The V end was cut by 0 bases, the J end by 6 bases, with 9 bases between. In DNA, the CDR3 is TGTGCCAGCAGTTACTCCAGGGCGGGCAATGAGCAGTTCTTC. Translating gives CASSYSRAGNEQFF.

As to this clonotype: Just one base apart from a much larger clone, this may be a read error. J is TRBJ2-5 and V is TRBV9; D remains ambiguous. Trimming shortened V by 0 bases and J by 0 bases, and 12 bases separated the two germline ends. CDR1 and CDR2 from the germline V gene are SGDLS and YYNGEE. The CDR3 length is 16 residues. The CDR3 nucleotides are TGTGCCAGCAGCGTAGGTTGCGGAAATCACCAAGAGACCCAGTACTTC. This encodes CASSVGCGNHQETQYF. Full variable domain (outside the CDR3, taken from reference TRBV9 and TRBJ2-5): DSGVTQTPKHLITATGQRVTLRCSPRSGDLSVYWYQQSLDQGLQFLIQYYNGEERAKGNILERFSAQQFPDLHSELNLSSLELGDSALYFCASSVGCGNHQETQYFGPGTRLLVL.

This clonotype was observed a few times. This chain joins TRBV7-9 and TRBJ1-1, with 9 bases identical to TRBD1. The CDR3 covers 13 residues. Germline loops: CDR1 SEHNR, CDR2 FQNEAQ (reference sequence). V dropped 5 bases and J dropped 7; count of bases not matched to a gene: 5. CDR3 nucleotides: TGTGCCAGCAGCCCCGGGACAGGGCTTGAAGCTTTCTTT. It is translated as CASSPGTGLEAFF.

This clonotype was picked up many times. The chain has TRBV2 and TRBJ2-1, with 8 bases lining up with TRBD1. The germline V gene encodes CDR1 SNHLY and CDR2 FYNNEI. The length of the CDR3 is 14 residues. With 6 bases clipped from V and 8 bases from J, the junction kept 9 bases outside the gene matches. CDR3 amino acids: CASRETGAGDEQFF. The CDR3, as DNA: TGTGCCAGCAGGGAGACAGGGGCCGGTGATGAGCAGTTCTTC. The full variable domain, its missing parts supplied by reference TRBV2 and TRBJ2-1, is EPEVTQTPSHQVTQMGQEVILRCVPISNHLYFYWYRQILGQKVEFLVSFYNNEISEKSEIFDDQFSVERPDGSNFTLKIRSTKLEDSAMYFCASRETGAGDEQFFGPGTRLTVL.

J is TRBJ1-1 and V is TRBV5-1; TRBD1 matches 7 bases. The trim removed 1 base at V and 1 base at J, leaving 13 bases unmatched. Germline lookup yields CDR1 SGHRS and CDR2 YFSETQ. This CDR3 has 18 amino acids. The CDR3 coding sequence is TGCGCCAGCAGCTTGCCGACAGGGCGCAGGGTGGGGAACACTGAAGCTTTCTTT. Translating it yields CASSLPTGRRVGNTEAFF.

Points on this clonotype: With a much larger clone just one base away, this may be a read error. V usage is TRBV2 and J usage is TRBJ1-1; D may be TRBD1 (5 bases). V shed 6 bases and J shed 3 bases, with 17 bases lying between them. The CDR3 totals 15 residues. The germline V gene encodes CDR1 SNHLY and CDR2 FYNNEI. Here the CDR3 DNA reads TGTGCCAGCAGCGCGACAGAGGCCCCTTACACTGAAGCTTTCTTT. It translates to CASSATEAPYTEAFF.

This clonotype was counted many times. The J gene is TRBJ2-1, the V gene TRBV10-3; 13 bases match TRBD2. Germline V gene data show CDR1 as ENHRY and CDR2 as SYGVKD. The CDR3 extends over 15 amino acids. After removal of 4 bases from V and 3 bases from J, the junction contained 0 bases not matched to a gene. In DNA, the CDR3 is TGTGCCATCAGTGGGACTAGCGGGAGCTACAATGAGCAGTTCTTC. Encoded protein: CAISGTSGSYNEQFF.

This clonotype was seen ten or more times. J is TRBJ2-3 and V is TRBV6-5; TRBD2 aligns across 9 bases. The CDR3 covers 16 residues. In germline, CDR1 is MNHEY, CDR2 SVGAGI. J lost 3 bases, V lost 0 bases, and 4 bases had no gene match. The CDR3 region is CASSYSGTSITDTQYF. CDR3 DNA sequence: TGTGCCAGCAGTTACTCGGGGACTAGCATAACAGATACGCAGTATTTT.

This clonotype has a count of ten or more. The chain has TRBV12-3 or TRBV12-4 and TRBJ2-4; D gene unclear. With 5 bases removed from V and 0 bases from J, the gap between germline ends came to 29 bases. This CDR3 comprises 21 residues. The CDR3 loop reads CASSPRYRGILPMAAKNIQYF. Here the CDR3 DNA reads TGTGCCAGCAGTCCTAGATATCGTGGAATCTTGCCGATGGCAGCCAAAAACATTCAGTACTTC.

The chain uses TRBV11-1 and TRBJ2-7; D might be TRBD2 (5 bases). CDR1 and CDR2 (germline): SGHAT, FQDESV (reference sequence). V lost 5 bases and J lost 2, with 10 bases in between. The CDR3 runs to 13 residues. CDR3 sequence: CASSQADPYEQYF. The CDR3 DNA is TGTGCCAGCAGCCAAGCGGACCCCTACGAGCAGTACTTC. Filled out from reference TRBV11-1 and TRBJ2-7, the complete variable domain reads EAEVAQSPRYKITEKSQAVAFWCDPISGHATLYWYRQILGQGPELLVQFQDESVVDDSQLPKDRFSAERLKGVDSTLKIQPAELGDSAMYLCASSQADPYEQYFGPGTRLTVT.

The V and J genes are TRBV7-3 and TRBJ2-5, with D uncertain. Trimming stripped 2 bases from V and 2 bases from J, with 15 bases between. The germline CDR1 and CDR2 sequences are SGHTA and FQGTGA. This CDR3 is built from 16 residues. CDR3 bases: TGTGCCAGCAGCTTACCCCGGGCAGGAGATCAAGAGACCCAGTACTTC. Protein product: CASSLPRAGDQETQYF.

The V call is TRBV12-3 or TRBV12-4, the J call TRBJ1-1; D is possibly TRBD1 (5 bases). This CDR3 is 15 amino acids long. Between the trimmed V and J ends, which lost 6 bases and 1 base, there was a span of 15 bases. The CDR3 is CASRTAGTGNTEAFF. The CDR3 DNA reads as TGTGCCAGCAGAACCGCCGGGACGGGGAACACTGAAGCTTTCTTT.

This clonotype has just a few counts. The rearrangement links TRBV24-1 to TRBJ2-1; 10 bases match TRBD1. The CDR3 has 15 amino acids. The V gene end was trimmed by 3 bases and the J gene end by 5 bases; junction bases not matched to a gene: 3. Germline V gives CDR1 KGHDR, CDR2 SFDVKD. The CDR3 loop is CATSDPGQGNNEQFF. CDR3 DNA sequence: TGTGCCACCAGTGATCCGGGACAGGGGAACAATGAGCAGTTCTTC.

V and J are TRBV9 and TRBJ2-7; maybe TRBD1 (7 bases). The germline V gene encodes CDR1 SGDLS and CDR2 YYNGEE. V was trimmed by 4 bases and J by 4 bases, leaving 18 bases between them. The CDR3 length is 15 residues. Here the CDR3 reads CASSRSGDRTYEQYF. The CDR3 DNA is TGTGCCAGCAGCCGCTCGGGGGACAGAACATACGAGCAGTACTTC. Using reference TRBV9 and TRBJ2-7 for the parts outside the CDR3, the full variable domain is DSGVTQTPKHLITATGQRVTLRCSPRSGDLSVYWYQQSLDQGLQFLIQYYNGEERAKGNILERFSAQQFPDLHSELNLSSLELGDSALYFCASSRSGDRTYEQYFGPGTRLTVT.

The J gene is TRBJ1-1, the V gene TRBV7-9; possibly TRBD1 for D (6 bases). This CDR3 is built from 13 residues. The V gene lost 4 bases and the J gene lost 4 bases, with 10 bases spanning the gap. The germline CDR1 and CDR2 sequences are SEHNR and FQNEAQ (reference sequence). The CDR3 nucleotides are TGTGCCAGCAGCTCCGGGACAACCACTGAAGCTTTCTTT. It encodes CASSSGTTTEAFF.

This clonotype was seen ten or more times. This CDR3 is CASSPSGSGVGELFF. The CDR3 nucleotides are TGTGCCAGCAGTCCTAGCGGGAGCGGTGTCGGGGAGCTGTTTTTT. The J gene is TRBJ2-2, the V gene TRBV2, with 10 bases that match TRBD2. V lost 5 bases to trimming and J lost 7 bases; unmatched junction nucleotides: 7. The CDR3 runs 15 residues. Germline V gene lookup returns CDR1 SNHLY and CDR2 FYNNEI.